The clone carrying this T cell receptor (beta chain) has at least ten counts. Its antigen is as yet unknown. Reverse transcription used about 510 ng RNA and constant-region primers for alpha and beta. Separate chain-specific third strand synthesis with multiplexing indices produced the alpha and beta libraries. Each CDR3 protein is one row after TCRdb ran MiXCR on the 5' RACE reads. The sample holds some 25,000 distinct CDR3 sequences, 8.5% to 9% seen once. The repertoire came from unfractionated whole blood and reflected all unsorted peripheral T cells. The RNA source was an approximately 2.5 ml peripheral blood draw. Germline lookup yields CDR1 MNHEY and CDR2 SMNVEV (reference sequence). V lost 5 bases, J lost 4 bases, and 8 bases stayed unmatched. The length of the CDR3 is 14 residues. The data derive from a study of HIV-infected patients and healthy controls. Study findings and constraints: The diversity differences were not explained by slight age and sex differences between study cohorts. Unequal distinct sequence numbers between patients and controls complicated comparisons.

The V call is TRBV27, the J call TRBJ2-7; 7 bases fit TRBD1. What was sequenced was blood. This sequence was found in an adult in good health. CDR3 region: CASSKGQRLYEQYF. The CDR3 DNA reads TGTGCCAGCAGTAAGGGACAGCGACTATACGAGCAGTACTTC.